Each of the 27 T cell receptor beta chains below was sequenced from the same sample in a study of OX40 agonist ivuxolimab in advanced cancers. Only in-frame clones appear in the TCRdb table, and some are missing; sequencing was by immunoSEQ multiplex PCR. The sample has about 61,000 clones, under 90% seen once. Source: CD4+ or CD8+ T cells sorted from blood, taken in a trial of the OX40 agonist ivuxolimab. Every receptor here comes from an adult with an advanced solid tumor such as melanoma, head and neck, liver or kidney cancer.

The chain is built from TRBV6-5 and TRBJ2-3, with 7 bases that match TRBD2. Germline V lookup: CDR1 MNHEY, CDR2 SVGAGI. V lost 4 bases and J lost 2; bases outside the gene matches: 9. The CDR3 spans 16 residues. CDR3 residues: CASSSFVERDTDTQYF. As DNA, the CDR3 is TGTGCCAGCAGTTCCTTCGTGGAGCGGGACACAGATACGCAGTATTTT.

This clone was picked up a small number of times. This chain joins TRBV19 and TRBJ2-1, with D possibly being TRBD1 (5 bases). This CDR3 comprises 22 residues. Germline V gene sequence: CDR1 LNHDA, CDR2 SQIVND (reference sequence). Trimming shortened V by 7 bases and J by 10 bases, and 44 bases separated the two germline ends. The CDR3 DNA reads TGTGCCAGTACCAAAAGAGGCTTTCCTGGGTCGACTGGGGCCATTAGTTCGGGCGAGCAGTTCTTC. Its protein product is CASTKRGFPGSTGAISSGEQFF.

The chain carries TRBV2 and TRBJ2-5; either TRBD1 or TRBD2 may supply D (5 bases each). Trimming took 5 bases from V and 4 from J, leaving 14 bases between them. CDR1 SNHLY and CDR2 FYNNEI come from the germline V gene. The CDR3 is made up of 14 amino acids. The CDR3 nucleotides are TGTGCCAGCAGTCTAGGGACGAGGGGAGAGACCCAGTACTTC. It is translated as CASSLGTRGETQYF.

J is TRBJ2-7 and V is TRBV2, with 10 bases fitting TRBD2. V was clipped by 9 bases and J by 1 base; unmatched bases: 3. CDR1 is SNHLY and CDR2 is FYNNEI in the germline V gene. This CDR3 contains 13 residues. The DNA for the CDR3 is TGTGCCAGTTTAGCGGGAGGATCCTACGAGCAGTACTTC. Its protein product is CASLAGGSYEQYF.

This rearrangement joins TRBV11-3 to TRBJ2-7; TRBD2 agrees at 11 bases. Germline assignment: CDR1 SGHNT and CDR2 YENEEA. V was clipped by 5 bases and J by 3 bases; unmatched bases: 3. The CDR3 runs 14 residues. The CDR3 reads CASSPTSGSYEQYF. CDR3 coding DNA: TGTGCCAGCAGCCCCACTAGCGGGAGCTACGAGCAGTACTTC.

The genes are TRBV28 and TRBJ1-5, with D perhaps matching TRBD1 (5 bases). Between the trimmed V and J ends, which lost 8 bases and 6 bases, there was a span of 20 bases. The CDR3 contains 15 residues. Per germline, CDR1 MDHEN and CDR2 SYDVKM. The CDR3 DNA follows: TGTGCCAGCCTGACCTCAGGGTTTCAGCTTCAGCCCCAGCATTTT. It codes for CASLTSGFQLQPQHF.

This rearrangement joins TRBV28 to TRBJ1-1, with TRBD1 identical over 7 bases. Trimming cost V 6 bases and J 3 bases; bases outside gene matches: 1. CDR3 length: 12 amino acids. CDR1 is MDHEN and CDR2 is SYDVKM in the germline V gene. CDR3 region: CASSQGDTEAFF. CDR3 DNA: TGTGCCAGCAGCCAGGGGGACACTGAAGCTTTCTTT.

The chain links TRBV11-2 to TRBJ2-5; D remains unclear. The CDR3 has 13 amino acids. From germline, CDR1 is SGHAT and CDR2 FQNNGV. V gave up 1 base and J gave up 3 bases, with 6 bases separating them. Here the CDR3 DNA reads TGTGCCAGCAGCTTAGGGGAAAAAGAGACCCAGTACTTC. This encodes CASSLGEKETQYF.

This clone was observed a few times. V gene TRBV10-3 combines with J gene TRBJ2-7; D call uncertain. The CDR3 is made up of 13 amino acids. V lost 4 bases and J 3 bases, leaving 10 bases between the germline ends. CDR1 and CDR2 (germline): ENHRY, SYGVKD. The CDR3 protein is CAISGSTDYEQYF. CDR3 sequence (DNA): TGTGCCATCAGTGGGTCGACGGACTACGAGCAGTACTTC.

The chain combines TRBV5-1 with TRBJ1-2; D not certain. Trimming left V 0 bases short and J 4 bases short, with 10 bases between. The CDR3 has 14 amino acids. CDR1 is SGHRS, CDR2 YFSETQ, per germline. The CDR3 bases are TGCGCCAGCAGCTTGGAGGGTTTGGGCTATGGCTACACCTTC. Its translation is CASSLEGLGYGYTF.

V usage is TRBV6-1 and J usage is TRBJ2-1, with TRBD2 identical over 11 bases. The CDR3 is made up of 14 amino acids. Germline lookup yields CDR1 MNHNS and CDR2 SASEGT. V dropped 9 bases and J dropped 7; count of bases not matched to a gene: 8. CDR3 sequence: CASTLAGDGNEQFF. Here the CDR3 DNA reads TGTGCCAGTACACTAGCGGGAGATGGGAATGAGCAGTTCTTC.

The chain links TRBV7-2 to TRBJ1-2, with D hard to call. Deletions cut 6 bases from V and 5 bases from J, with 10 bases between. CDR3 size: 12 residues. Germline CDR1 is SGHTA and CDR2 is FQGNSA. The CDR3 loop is CASSSTEYGYTF. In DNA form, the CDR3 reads TGTGCCAGCAGTTCTACTGAGTATGGCTACACCTTC.

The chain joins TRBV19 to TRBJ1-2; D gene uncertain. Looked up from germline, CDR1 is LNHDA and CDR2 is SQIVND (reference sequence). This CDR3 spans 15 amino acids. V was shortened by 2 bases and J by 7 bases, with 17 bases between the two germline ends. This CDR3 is CASSINAEDWSGYTF. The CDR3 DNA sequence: TGTGCCAGTAGTATAAATGCAGAGGACTGGAGTGGCTACACCTTC.

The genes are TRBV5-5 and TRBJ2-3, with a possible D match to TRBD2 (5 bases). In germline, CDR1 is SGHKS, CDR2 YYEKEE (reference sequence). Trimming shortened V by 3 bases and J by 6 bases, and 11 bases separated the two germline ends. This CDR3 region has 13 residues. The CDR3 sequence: CASSWAPGDTQYF. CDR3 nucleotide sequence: TGTGCCAGCAGCTGGGCCCCGGGGGATACGCAGTATTTT. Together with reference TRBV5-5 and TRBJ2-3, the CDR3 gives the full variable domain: DAGVTQSPTHLIKTRGQQVTLRCSPISGHKSVSWYQQVLGQGPQFIFQYYEKEERGRGNFPDRFSARQFPNYSSELNVNALLLGDSALYLCASSWAPGDTQYFGPGTRLTVL.

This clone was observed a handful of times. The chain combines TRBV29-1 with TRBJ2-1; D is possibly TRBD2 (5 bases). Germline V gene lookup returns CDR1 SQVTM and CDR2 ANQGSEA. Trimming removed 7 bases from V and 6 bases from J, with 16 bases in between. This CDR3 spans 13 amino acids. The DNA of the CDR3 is TGCAGCGACCTTACCCTAGGGAGCAATGAGCAGTTCTTC. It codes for CSDLTLGSNEQFF.

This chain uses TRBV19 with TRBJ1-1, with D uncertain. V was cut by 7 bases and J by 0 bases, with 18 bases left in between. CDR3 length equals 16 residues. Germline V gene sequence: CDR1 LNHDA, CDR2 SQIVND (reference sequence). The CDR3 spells CASTRLTGSMNTEAFF. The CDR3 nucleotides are TGTGCCAGTACCCGACTCACCGGGAGTATGAACACTGAAGCTTTCTTT.

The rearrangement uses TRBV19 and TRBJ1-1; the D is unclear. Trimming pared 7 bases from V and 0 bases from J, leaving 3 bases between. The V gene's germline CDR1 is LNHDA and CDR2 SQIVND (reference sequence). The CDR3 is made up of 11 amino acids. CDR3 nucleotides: TGTGCCAGTATCCTGAACACTGAAGCTTTCTTT. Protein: CASILNTEAFF.

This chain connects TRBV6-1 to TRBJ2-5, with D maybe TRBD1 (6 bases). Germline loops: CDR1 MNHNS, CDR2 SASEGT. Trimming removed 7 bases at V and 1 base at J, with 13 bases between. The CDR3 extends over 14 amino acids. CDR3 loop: CASTVGQTQETQYF. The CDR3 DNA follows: TGTGCCAGCACTGTCGGACAGACCCAAGAGACCCAGTACTTC.

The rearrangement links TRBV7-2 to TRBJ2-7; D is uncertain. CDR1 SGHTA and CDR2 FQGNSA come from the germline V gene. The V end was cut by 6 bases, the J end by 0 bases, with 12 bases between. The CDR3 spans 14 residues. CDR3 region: CASSYQEISYEQYF. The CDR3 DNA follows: TGTGCCAGCAGTTACCAGGAAATCTCCTACGAGCAGTACTTC. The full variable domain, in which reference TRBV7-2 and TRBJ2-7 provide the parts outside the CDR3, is GAGVSQSPSNKVTEKGKDVELRCDPISGHTALYWYRQSLGQGLEFLIYFQGNSAPDKSGLPSDRFSAERTGGSVSTLTIQRTQQEDSAVYLCASSYQEISYEQYFGPGTRLTVT.

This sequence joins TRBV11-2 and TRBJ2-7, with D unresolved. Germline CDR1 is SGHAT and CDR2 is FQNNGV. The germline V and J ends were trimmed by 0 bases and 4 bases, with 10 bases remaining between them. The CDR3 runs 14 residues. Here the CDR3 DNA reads TGTGCCAGCAGCTTAGACCGAGGCGGTTACGAGCAGTACTTC. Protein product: CASSLDRGGYEQYF.

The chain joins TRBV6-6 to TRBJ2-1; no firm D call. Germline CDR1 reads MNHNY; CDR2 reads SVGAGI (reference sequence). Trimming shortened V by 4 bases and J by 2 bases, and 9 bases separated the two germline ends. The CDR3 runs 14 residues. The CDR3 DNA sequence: TGTGCCAGCAGTTCCATAGACACCTACAATGAGCAGTTCTTC. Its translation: CASSSIDTYNEQFF.

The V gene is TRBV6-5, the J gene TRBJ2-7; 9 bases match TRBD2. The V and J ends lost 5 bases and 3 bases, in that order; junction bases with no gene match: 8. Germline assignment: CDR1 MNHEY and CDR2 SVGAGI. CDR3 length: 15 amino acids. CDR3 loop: CASSAPGTSSYEQYF. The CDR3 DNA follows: TGTGCCAGCAGTGCCCCAGGGACTAGCAGCTACGAGCAGTACTTC.

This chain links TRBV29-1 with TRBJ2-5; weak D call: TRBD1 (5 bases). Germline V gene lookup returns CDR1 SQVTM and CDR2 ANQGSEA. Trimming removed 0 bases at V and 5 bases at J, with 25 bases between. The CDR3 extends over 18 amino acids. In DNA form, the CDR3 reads TGCAGCGTTGAAGAGGCCGAAAGGACATTCCCTAAAACCGAGACCCAGTACTTC. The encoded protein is CSVEEAERTFPKTETQYF. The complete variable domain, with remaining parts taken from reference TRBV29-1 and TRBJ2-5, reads SAVISQKPSRDICQRGTSLTIQCQVDSQVTMMFWYRQQPGQSLTLIATANQGSEATYESGFVIDKFPISRPNLTFSTLTVSNMSPEDSSIYLCSVEEAERTFPKTETQYFGPGTRLLVL.

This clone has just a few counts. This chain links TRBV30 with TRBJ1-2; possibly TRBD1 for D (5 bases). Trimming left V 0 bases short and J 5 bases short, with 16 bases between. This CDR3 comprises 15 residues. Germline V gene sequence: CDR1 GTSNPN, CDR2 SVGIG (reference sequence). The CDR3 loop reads CAWSVGWGREYGYTF. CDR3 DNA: TGTGCCTGGAGTGTAGGATGGGGGAGGGAGTATGGCTACACCTTC. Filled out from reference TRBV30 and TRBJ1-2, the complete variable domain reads SQTIHQWPATLVQPVGSPLSLECTVEGTSNPNLYWYRQAAGRGLQLLFYSVGIGQISSEVPQNLSASRPQDRQFILSSKKLLLSDSGFYLCAWSVGWGREYGYTFGSGTRLTVV.

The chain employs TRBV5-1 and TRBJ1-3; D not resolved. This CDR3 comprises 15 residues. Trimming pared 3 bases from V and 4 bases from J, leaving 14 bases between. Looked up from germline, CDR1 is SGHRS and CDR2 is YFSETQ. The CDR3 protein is CASSSGSGPGNTIYF. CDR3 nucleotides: TGCGCCAGCAGCTCTGGATCAGGCCCCGGAAACACCATATATTTT.

CDR3 sequence (DNA): TGTGCCAGCAGCTCAACAAGGACAGGGGTAGACGAGCAGTACTTC. Translating it yields CASSSTRTGVDEQYF. The chain recombines TRBV7-9 with TRBJ2-7; 9 bases line up with TRBD1. The CDR3 sequence is 15 residues long. The germline V gene encodes CDR1 SEHNR and CDR2 FQNEAQ (reference sequence). With V trimmed by 4 bases and J by 5 bases, 9 bases remained unmatched.

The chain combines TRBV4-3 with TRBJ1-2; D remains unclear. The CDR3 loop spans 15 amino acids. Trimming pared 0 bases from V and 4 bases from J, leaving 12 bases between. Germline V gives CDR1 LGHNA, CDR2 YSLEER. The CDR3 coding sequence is TGCGCCAGCAGCCAAGACACGGTCGGACGCTATGGCTACACCTTC. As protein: CASSQDTVGRYGYTF.